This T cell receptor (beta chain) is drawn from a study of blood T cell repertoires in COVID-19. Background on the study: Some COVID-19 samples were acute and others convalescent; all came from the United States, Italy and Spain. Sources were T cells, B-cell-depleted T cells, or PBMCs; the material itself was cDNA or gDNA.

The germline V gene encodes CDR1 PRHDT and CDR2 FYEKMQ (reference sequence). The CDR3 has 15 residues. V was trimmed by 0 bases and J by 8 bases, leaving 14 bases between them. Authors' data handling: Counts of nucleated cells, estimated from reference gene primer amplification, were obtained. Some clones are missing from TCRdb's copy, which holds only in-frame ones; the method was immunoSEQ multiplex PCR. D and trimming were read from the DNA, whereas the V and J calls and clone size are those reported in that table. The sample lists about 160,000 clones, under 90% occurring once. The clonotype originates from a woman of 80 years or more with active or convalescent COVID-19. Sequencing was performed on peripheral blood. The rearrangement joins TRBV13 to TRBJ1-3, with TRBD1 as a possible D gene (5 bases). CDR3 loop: CASSLGTPAGDTIYF. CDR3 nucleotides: TGTGCCAGCAGCTTAGGGACTCCCGCGGGGGACACCATATATTTT.